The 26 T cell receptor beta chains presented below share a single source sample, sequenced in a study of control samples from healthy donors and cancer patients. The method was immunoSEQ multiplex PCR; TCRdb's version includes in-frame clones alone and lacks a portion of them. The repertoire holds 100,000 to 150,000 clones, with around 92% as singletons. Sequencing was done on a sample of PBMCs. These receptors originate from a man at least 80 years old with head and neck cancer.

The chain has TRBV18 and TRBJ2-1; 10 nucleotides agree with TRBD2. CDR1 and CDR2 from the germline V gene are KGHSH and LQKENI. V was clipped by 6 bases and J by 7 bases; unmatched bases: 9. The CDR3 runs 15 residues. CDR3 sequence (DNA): TGTGCCAGCTCCCCCGGGACTAGCGAGAGGAATGAGCAGTTCTTC. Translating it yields CASSPGTSERNEQFF.

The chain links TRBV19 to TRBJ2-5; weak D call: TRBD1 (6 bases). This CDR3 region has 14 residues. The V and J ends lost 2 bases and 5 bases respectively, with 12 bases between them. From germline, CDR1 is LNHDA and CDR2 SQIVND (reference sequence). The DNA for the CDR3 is TGTGCCAGTAGTATAAACAGGGTTTCGGAGACCCAGTACTTC. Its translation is CASSINRVSETQYF.

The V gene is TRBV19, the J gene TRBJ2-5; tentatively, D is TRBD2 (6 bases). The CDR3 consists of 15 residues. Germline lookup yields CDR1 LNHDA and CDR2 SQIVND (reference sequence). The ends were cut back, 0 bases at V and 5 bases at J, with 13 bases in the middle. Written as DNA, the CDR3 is TGTGCCAGTAGTATAGATCCGGGGGTCCAGGAGACCCAGTACTTC. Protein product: CASSIDPGVQETQYF.

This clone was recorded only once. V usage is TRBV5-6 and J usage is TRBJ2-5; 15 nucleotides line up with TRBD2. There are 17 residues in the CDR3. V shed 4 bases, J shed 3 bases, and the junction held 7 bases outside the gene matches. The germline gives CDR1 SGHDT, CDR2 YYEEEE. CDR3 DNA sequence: TGTGCCAGCAGCCCGGGACTAGCGGGAGGCCCTAAAGAGACCCAGTACTTC. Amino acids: CASSPGLAGGPKETQYF.

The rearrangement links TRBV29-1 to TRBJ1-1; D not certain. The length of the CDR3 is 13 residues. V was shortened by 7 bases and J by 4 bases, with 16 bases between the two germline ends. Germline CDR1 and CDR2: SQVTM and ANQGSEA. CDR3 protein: CSASSGRATEAFF. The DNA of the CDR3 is TGCAGCGCCTCCTCGGGTAGGGCCACTGAAGCTTTCTTT.

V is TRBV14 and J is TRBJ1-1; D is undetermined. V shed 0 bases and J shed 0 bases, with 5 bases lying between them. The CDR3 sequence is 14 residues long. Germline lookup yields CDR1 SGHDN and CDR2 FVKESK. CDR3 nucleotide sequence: TGTGCCAGCAGCCAAGAGATACTGAACACTGAAGCTTTCTTT. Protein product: CASSQEILNTEAFF.

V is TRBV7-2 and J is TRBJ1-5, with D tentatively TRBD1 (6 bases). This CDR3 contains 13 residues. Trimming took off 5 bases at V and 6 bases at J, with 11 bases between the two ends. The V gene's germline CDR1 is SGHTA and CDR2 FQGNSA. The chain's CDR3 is CASSQDRSQPQHF. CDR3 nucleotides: TGTGCCAGCAGCCAGGACAGAAGTCAGCCCCAGCATTTT.

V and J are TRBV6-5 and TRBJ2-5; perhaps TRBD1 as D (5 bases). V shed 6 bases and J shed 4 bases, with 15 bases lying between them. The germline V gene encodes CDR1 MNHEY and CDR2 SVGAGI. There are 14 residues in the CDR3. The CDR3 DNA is TGTGCCAGCAGCCTATGGGGCCGTGGAGAGACCCAGTACTTC. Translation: CASSLWGRGETQYF.

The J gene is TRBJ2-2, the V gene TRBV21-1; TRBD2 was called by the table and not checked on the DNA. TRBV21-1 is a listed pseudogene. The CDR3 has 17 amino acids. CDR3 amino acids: CASSSGLAGANTGELFF. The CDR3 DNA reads TGTGCCAGCAGCTCGGGACTAGCGGGCGCGAACACCGGGGAGCTGTTTTTT.

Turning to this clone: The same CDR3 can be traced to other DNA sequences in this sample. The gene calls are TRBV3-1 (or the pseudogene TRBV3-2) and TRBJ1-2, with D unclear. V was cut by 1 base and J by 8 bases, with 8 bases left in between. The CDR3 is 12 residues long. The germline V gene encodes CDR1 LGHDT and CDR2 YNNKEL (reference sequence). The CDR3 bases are TGTGCCAGCAGCCAAGGACCGGGCGGCTACACCTTC. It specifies CASSQGPGGYTF.

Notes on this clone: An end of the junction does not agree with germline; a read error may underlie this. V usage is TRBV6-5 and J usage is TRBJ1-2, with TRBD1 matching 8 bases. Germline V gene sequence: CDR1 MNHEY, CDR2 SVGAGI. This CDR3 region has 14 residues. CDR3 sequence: CASSDSGGGYGYTF. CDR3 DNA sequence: TGTGCCAGCAGTGACTCAGGGGGCGGCTATGGCTACACCTTC.

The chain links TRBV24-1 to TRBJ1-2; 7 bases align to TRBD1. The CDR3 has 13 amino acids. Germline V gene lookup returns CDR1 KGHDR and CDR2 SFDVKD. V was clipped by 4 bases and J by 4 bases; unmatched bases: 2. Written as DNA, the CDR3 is TGTGCCACCAGTGAGCGGACAGGCTATGGCTACACCTTC. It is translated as CATSERTGYGYTF.

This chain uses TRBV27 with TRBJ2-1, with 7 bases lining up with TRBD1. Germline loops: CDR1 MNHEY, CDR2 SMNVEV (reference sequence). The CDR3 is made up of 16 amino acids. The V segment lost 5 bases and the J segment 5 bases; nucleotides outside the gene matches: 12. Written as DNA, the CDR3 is TGTGCCAGCAGTCCCCCCCCGGGACAGCCGAACAATGAGCAGTTCTTC. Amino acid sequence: CASSPPPGQPNNEQFF.

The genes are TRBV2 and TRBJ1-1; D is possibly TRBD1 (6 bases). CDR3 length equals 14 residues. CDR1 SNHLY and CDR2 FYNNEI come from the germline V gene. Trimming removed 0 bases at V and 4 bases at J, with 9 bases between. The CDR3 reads CASSEALGGTEAFF. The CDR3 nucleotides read TGTGCCAGCAGTGAAGCGCTAGGGGGCACTGAAGCTTTCTTT.

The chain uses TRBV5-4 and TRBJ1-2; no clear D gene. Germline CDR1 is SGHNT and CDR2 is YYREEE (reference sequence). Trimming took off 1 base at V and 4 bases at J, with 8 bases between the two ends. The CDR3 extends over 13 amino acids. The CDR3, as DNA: TGTGCCAGCAGCTTGCCCGGAGCCTATGGCTACACCTTC. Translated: CASSLPGAYGYTF.

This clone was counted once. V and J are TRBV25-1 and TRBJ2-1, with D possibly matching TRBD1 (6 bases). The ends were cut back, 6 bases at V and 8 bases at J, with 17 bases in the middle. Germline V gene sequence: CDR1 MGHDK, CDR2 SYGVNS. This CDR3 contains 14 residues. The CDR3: CASRGLGRQDEQFF. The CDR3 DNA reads TGTGCCAGCAGGGGCCTAGGGAGACAGGATGAGCAGTTCTTC.

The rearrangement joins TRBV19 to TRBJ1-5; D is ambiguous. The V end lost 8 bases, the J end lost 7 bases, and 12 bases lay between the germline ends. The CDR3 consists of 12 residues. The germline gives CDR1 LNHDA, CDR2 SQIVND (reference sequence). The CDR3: CASSRGTQPQHF. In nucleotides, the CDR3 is TGTGCCAGTTCCCGAGGAACGCAGCCCCAGCATTTT.

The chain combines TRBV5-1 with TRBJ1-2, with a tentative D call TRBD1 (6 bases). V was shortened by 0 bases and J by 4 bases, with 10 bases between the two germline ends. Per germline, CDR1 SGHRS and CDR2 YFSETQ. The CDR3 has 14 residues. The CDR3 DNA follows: TGCGCCAGCAGCTTGGAAGGGGGGGGCTATGGCTACACCTTC. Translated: CASSLEGGGYGYTF. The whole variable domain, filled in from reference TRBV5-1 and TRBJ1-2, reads KAGVTQTPRYLIKTRGQQVTLSCSPISGHRSVSWYQQTPGQGLQFLFEYFSETQRNKGNFPGRFSGRQFSNSRSEMNVSTLELGDSALYLCASSLEGGGYGYTFGSGTRLTVV.

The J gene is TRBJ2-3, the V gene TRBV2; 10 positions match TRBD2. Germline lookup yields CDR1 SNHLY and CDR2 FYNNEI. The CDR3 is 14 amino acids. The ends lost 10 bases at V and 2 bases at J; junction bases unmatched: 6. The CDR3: CAILAGVSTDTQYF. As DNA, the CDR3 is TGTGCCATTCTAGCGGGGGTTTCCACAGATACGCAGTATTTT.

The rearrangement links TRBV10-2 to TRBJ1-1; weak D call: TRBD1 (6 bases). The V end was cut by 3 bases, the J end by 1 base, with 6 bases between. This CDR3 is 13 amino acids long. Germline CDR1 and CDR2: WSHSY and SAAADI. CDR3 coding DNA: TGCGCCAGCAGTGAACAGGGGAACACTGAAGCTTTCTTT. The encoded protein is CASSEQGNTEAFF.

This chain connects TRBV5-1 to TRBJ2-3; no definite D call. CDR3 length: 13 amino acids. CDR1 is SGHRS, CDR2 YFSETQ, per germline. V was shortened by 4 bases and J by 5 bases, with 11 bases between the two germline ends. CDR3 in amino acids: CASSNEGLDTQYF. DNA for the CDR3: TGCGCCAGCAGCAACGAAGGCTTAGATACGCAGTATTTT.

CDR3 region: CASSLGTGPFPDTQYF. CDR3 nucleotide sequence: TGCGCCAGCAGCTTGGGGACAGGCCCGTTCCCAGATACGCAGTATTTT. The chain combines TRBV5-1 with TRBJ2-3; TRBD1 agrees at 7 bases. Germline CDR1 and CDR2: SGHRS and YFSETQ. With 0 bases clipped from V and 4 bases from J, the junction kept 8 bases outside the gene matches. The CDR3 totals 16 residues.

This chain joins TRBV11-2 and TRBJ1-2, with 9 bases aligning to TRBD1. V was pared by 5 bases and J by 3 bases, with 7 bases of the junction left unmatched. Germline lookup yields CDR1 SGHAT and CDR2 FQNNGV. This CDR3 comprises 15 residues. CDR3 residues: CASSHYRGRDYGYTF. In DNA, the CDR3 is TGTGCCAGCAGCCATTACAGGGGGCGCGACTATGGCTACACCTTC.

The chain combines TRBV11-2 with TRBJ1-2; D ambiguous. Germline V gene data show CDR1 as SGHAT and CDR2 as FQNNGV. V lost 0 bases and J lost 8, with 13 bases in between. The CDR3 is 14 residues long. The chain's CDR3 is CASSLDIGPGGYTF. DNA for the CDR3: TGTGCCAGCAGCTTAGATATAGGGCCGGGAGGCTACACCTTC. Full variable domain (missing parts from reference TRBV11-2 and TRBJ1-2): EAGVAQSPRYKIIEKRQSVAFWCNPISGHATLYWYQQILGQGPKLLIQFQNNGVVDDSQLPKDRFSAERLKGVDSTLKIQPAKLEDSAVYLCASSLDIGPGGYTFGSGTRLTVV.

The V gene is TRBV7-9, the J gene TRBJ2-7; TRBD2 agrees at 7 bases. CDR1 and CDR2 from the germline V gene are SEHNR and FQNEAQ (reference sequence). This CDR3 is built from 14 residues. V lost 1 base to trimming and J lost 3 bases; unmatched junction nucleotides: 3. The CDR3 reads CASSLGGEGYEQYF. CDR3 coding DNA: TGTGCCAGCAGCTTAGGAGGGGAGGGCTACGAGCAGTACTTC.

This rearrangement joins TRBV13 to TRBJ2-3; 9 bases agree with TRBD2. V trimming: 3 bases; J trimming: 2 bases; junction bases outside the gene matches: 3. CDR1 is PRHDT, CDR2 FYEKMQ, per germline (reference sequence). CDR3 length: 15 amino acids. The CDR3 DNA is TGTGCCAGCAGCTTTGGCGGGGGGGCCACAGATACGCAGTATTTT. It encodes CASSFGGGATDTQYF.